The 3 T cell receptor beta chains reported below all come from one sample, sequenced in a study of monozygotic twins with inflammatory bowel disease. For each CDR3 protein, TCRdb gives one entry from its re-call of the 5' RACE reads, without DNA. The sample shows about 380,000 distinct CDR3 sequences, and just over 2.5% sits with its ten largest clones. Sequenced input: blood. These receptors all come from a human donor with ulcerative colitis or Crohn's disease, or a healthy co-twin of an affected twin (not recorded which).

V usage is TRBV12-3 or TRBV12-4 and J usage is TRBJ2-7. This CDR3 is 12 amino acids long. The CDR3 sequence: CASSTTPYEQYF.

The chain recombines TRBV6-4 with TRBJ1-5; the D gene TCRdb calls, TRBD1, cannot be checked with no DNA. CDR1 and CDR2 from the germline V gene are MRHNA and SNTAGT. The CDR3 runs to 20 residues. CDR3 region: CASSESLFRGAVSGNQPQHF.

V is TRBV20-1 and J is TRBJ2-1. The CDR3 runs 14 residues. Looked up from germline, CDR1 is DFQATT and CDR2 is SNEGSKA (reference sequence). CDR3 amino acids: CSAPRHYLSNEQFF.